This TCR beta chain derives from a study of cytomegalovirus exposure and HLA in healthy donors. The CDR3 runs 14 residues. The ends lost 1 base at V and 6 bases at J; junction bases unmatched: 5. CDR1 and CDR2 from the germline V gene are MGHRA and YSYEKL. 13 Jbeta primers and 60 Vbeta primers were used for the PCR. The method was immunoSEQ multiplex PCR; TCRdb's version includes in-frame clones alone and lacks a portion of them. The sample carries about 110,000 clones, around three quarters recorded once. The receptor comes from a woman aged 50 to 65 in good health and CMV-seropositive. Sequencing was performed on PBMCs. The rearrangement links TRBV4-1 to TRBJ1-2; 7 bases align to TRBD1. The CDR3 coding sequence is TGCGCCAGCAGCCAAGCCCACAGGGGTGATGGCTACACCTTC. Translation: CASSQAHRGDGYTF.